Listed below are T cell receptor beta chains from one sample, sequenced in a study of T cells of healthy individuals. TCRdb used MiXCR to reprocess the 5' RACE reads, holding one entry per CDR3 protein. Counted here are more than 60,000 distinct CDR3 sequences, around 15% occurring once; the ten biggest clones make up approximately 4.8%. The receptors shown here come from a human donor in good health. Both conserved end residues are part of each CDR3. D genes are given only for firm matches.

>TRBV5-4|-
CASRGTLVGPQYF
>TRBV5-1|-
CASSPGTANTIYF
>TRBV10-3|-
CAISVGEMNTEAFF
>TRBV6-1|-
CASRQVQETQYF
>TRBV25-1|TRBD1
CASSPRDRGFTGELFF
>TRBV5-5|TRBD1
CASSKRTGLGQETQYF
>TRBV14|-
CASSQDWASPYPGELFF
>TRBV7-9|-
CASSPAHF
>TRBV28|-
CASSLSSPTASGTQPQHF
>TRBV12-3/TRBV12-4|-
CASSLVQVNQPQHF
>TRBV5-1|-
CASSLEPTYNEQFF
>TRBV27|-
CASKPNSYNEQFF
>TRBV12-3/TRBV12-4|-
CASNQGVNTEAFF